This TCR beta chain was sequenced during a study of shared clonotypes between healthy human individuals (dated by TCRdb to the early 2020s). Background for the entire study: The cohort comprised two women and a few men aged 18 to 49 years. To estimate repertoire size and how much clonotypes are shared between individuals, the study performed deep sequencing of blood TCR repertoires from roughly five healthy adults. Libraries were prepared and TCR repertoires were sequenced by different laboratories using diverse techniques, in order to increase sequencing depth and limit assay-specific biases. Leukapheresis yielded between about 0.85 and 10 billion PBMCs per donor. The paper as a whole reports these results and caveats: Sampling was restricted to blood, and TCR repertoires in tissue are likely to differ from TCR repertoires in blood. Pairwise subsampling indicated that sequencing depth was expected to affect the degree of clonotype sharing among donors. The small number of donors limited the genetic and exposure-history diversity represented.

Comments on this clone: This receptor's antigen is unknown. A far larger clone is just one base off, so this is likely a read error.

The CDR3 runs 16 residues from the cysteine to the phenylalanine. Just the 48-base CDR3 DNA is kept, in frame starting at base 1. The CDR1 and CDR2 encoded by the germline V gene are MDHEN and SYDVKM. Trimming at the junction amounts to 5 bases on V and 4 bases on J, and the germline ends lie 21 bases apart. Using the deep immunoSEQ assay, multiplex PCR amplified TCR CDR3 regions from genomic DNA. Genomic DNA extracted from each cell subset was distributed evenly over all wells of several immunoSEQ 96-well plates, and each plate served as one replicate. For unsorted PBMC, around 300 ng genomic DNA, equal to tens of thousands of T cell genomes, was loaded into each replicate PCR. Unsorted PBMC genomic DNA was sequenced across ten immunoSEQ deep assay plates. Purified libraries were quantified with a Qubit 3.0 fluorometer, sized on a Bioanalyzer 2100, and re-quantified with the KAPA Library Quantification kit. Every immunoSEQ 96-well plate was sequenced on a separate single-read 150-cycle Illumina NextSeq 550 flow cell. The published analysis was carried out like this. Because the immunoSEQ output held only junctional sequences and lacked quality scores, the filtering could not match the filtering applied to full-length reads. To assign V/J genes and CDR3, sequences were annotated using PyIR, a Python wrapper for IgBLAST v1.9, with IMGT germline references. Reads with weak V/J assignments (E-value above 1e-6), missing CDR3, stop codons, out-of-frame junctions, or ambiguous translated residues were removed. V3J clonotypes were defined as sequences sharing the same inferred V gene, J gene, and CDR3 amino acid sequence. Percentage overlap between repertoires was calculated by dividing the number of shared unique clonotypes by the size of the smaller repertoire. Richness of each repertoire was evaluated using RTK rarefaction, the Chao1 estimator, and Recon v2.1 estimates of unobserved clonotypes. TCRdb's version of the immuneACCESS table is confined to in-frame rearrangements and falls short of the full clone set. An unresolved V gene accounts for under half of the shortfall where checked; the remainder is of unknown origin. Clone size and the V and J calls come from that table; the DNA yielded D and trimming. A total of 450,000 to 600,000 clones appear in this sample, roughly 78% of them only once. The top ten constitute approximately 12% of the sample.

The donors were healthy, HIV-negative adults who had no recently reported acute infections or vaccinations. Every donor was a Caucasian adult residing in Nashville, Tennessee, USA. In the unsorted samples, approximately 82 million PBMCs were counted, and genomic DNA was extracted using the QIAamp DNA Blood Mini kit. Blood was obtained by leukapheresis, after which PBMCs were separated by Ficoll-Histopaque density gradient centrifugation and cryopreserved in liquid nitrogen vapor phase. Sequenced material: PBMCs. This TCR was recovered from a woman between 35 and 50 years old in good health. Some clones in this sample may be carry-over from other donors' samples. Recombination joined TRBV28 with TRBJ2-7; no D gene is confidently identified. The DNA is TGTGCCAGCAGTGACCCTGGGCACACTCCGCTTTACGAGCAGTACTTC. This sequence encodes CASSDPGHTPLYEQYF.